This T cell receptor beta chain was documented in a study of blood T cell repertoires in COVID-19. Study-level information: Acute and convalescent COVID-19 specimens originated in the United States, Italy and Spain.

This clone was recorded at least ten times. The method was immunoSEQ multiplex PCR; TCRdb's version includes in-frame clones alone and lacks a portion of them. Of just over 250,000 clones listed, about 88% were seen once; the top ten hold approximately 4.5%. Participant ages covered about 18 to 95 years across about 22 US areas. Participants reported their clinical history, and cohort assignment relied on those reports. The clonotype was recovered from a man aged 30-40 years with acute COVID-19. Sequencing input: PBMCs or T cells enriched from blood (not recorded which).

CDR3 DNA sequence: TGTGCCAGTAGTCGGGACAGGGTTGGCTACACCTTC. Its protein product is CASSRDRVGYTF. This sequence joins TRBV19 and TRBJ1-2; 9 nucleotides align to TRBD1. The CDR3 contains 12 residues. The V gene's germline CDR1 is LNHDA and CDR2 SQIVND (reference sequence). V lost 5 bases to trimming and J lost 7 bases; unmatched junction nucleotides: 2.